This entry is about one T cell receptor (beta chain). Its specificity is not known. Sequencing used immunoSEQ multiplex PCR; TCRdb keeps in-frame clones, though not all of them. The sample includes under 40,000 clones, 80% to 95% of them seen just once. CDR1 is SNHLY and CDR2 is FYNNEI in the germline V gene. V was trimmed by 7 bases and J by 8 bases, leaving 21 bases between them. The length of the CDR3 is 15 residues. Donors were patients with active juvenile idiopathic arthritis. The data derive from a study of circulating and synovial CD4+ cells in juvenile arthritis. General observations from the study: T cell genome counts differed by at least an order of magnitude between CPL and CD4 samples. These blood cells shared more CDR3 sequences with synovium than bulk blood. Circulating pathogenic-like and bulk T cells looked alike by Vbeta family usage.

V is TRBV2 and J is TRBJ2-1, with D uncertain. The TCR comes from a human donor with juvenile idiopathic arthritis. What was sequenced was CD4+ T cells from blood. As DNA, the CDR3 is TGTGCCAGCACCCGAAAGTATCCCGTAGCAGATGAGCAGTTCTTC. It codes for CASTRKYPVADEQFF.